This T cell receptor beta chain stems from a study of blood T cell repertoires in COVID-19. About the research overall: Whether acute or convalescent, the COVID-19 samples came from the United States, Italy and Spain.

Trimming took 7 bases from V and 1 from J; bases not matched to a gene: 4. The CDR3 consists of 14 residues. Looked up from germline, CDR1 is KGHDR and CDR2 is SFDVKD. Sequenced by immunoSEQ multiplex PCR; TCRdb stores in-frame clones only, minus some. The table shows 70,000 to 85,000 clones, with nearly 90% occurring only once. Sequenced input: peripheral blood. The origin of this receptor is a man in his 70s with active or convalescent COVID-19. V gene TRBV24-1 combines with J gene TRBJ2-3, with 7 nucleotides matching TRBD2. As DNA, the CDR3 is TGTGCCACCAGGGATGGGGGGGGCACAGATACGCAGTATTTT. Encoded protein: CATRDGGGTDTQYF.